These 20 T cell receptor beta chains were all obtained from the same sample, sequenced in a study of CD8 T cells in ankylosing spondylitis. Study outcomes and limitations: It appeared that ankylosing spondylitis blood was characterized by a TCR beta motif of under ten highly homologous variants.

The antigens for these receptors are not known. TCRdb called the 5' RACE reads again in MiXCR, with one record for every CDR3 protein. The sample has 700,000 to 1,000,000 distinct CDR3 sequences, about an eighth seen once. Sample: blood, either unsorted or a sorted T cell fraction (not recorded which). Source of these receptors: a male donor with ankylosing spondylitis.

The chain recombines TRBV5-1 with TRBJ2-2; 14 bases line up with TRBD2. Per germline, CDR1 SGHRS and CDR2 YFSETQ. CDR3 length: 16 residues. Losses at the gene ends were 3 bases for V and 7 bases for J; bases not matched to a gene: 5. DNA of the CDR3: TGCGCCAGCAGCTCGGGACTAGCGGGAGCGTACGGGGAGCTGTTTTTT. Its translation is CASSSGLAGAYGELFF.

This clonotype was seen repeatedly, ten times or more. V usage is TRBV29-1 and J usage is TRBJ2-2; D may be TRBD1 or TRBD2 (6 bases each). Trimming took off 7 bases at V and 0 bases at J, with 18 bases between the two ends. Germline V gene lookup returns CDR1 SQVTM and CDR2 ANQGSEA. The CDR3 extends over 16 amino acids. The CDR3, as DNA: TGCAGCGGCGGGTACTTAGGGGGGTCGAACACCGGGGAGCTGTTTTTT. It translates to CSGGYLGGSNTGELFF.

The chain uses TRBV20-1 and TRBJ1-2; D gene ambiguous. Looked up from germline, CDR1 is DFQATT and CDR2 is SNEGSKA (reference sequence). The CDR3 is 13 residues long. V shed 0 bases and J shed 8 bases, with 13 bases lying between them. CDR3 residues: CSARDYRTGGYTF. DNA of the CDR3: TGCAGTGCTAGAGATTATCGGACGGGCGGCTACACCTTC.

The chain combines TRBV4-3 with TRBJ2-7; the match to TRBD1 covers 7 bases. The V and J ends lost 3 bases and 2 bases, in that order; junction bases with no gene match: 7. Germline V lookup: CDR1 LGHNA, CDR2 YSLEER. The CDR3 covers 15 residues. CDR3 sequence (DNA): TGCGCCAGCAGCCAGCTACAGGGGTTTACCTACGAGCAGTACTTC. Encoded protein: CASSQLQGFTYEQYF.

This clonotype was found a few times. The DNA for the CDR3 is TGCGCCAGCAGCCAAGAATCAGGTTGGGGGACAGATACGCAGTATTTT. Residues: CASSQESGWGTDTQYF. The chain carries TRBV4-3 and TRBJ2-3; the D call may be TRBD1 or TRBD2 (5 bases each). V dropped 0 bases and J dropped 3 bases, with 13 bases sitting between them. CDR3 length: 16 amino acids. The germline gives CDR1 LGHNA, CDR2 YSLEER.

A few counts support this clonotype. V usage is TRBV7-3 and J usage is TRBJ1-6; 10 bases align to TRBD1. The length of the CDR3 is 14 residues. Trimming removed 5 bases from V and 10 bases from J; junction bases left unmatched: 5. CDR1 is SGHTA and CDR2 is FQGTGA in the germline V gene. Here the CDR3 DNA reads TGTGCCAGCAGCCTACGACAGGGGGCCTCACCCCTCCACTTT. It codes for CASSLRQGASPLHF.

The chain carries TRBV20-1 and TRBJ2-2, with D hard to call. This CDR3 is 12 amino acids long. Per germline, CDR1 DFQATT and CDR2 SNEGSKA (reference sequence). Trimming removed 1 base at V and 3 bases at J, with 3 bases between. CDR3 bases: TGCAGTGCTAGAGTGTACACCGGGGAGCTGTTTTTT. Translating gives CSARVYTGELFF.

This sequence joins TRBV10-3 and TRBJ2-1; the D gene is possibly TRBD1 (6 bases). This CDR3 comprises 13 residues. The germline CDR1 and CDR2 sequences are ENHRY and SYGVKD. Trimming pared 5 bases from V and 8 bases from J, leaving 13 bases between. This CDR3 reads CAISLQQGDEQFF. For the CDR3, the DNA is TGTGCCATCAGTCTGCAACAGGGTGATGAGCAGTTCTTC.

This clonotype was detected only a few times. CDR3 sequence reads: CSAPPGRGVYEQYF. CDR3 nucleotide sequence: TGCAGTGCCCCCCCGGGCCGGGGAGTCTACGAGCAGTACTTC. V usage is TRBV20-1 and J usage is TRBJ2-7, with a possible D match to TRBD2 (5 bases). CDR3 length: 14 residues. V lost 6 bases and J lost 3, with 18 bases in between. Germline V gene data show CDR1 as DFQATT and CDR2 as SNEGSKA (reference sequence).

The chain uses TRBV7-2 and TRBJ2-1; D uncertain. The ends were cut back, 3 bases at V and 6 bases at J, with 15 bases in the middle. The germline CDR1 and CDR2 sequences are SGHTA and FQGNSA. The CDR3 contains 15 residues. As DNA, the CDR3 is TGTGCCAGCAGCTTGGACGTCTCCTCGGGCAATGAGCAGTTCTTC. Amino acid sequence: CASSLDVSSGNEQFF.

This clonotype occurred a few times. This chain connects TRBV24-1 to TRBJ2-1, with a weak D call TRBD2 (6 bases). Per the germline V gene, CDR1 is KGHDR and CDR2 is SFDVKD. Deletions cut 5 bases from V and 0 bases from J, with 7 bases between. This CDR3 is built from 14 residues. The CDR3 DNA is TGTGCCACCAGTGTGGGGGGCTCCTACAATGAGCAGTTCTTC. Protein product: CATSVGGSYNEQFF.

The rearrangement links TRBV20-1 to TRBJ2-2; no clear D. Germline V gene lookup returns CDR1 DFQATT and CDR2 SNEGSKA (reference sequence). The CDR3 contains 14 residues. Deletions cut 4 bases from V and 2 bases from J, with 11 bases between. CDR3: CSATTMGNTGELFF. The CDR3 DNA sequence: TGCAGTGCTACAACGATGGGAAACACCGGGGAGCTGTTTTTT.

This clonotype was counted between two and nine times. The chain links TRBV4-3 to TRBJ1-2; D ambiguous. V dropped 5 bases and J dropped 4 bases, with 11 bases sitting between them. The CDR3 runs 13 residues. Germline assignment: CDR1 LGHNA and CDR2 YSLEER. CDR3 amino acids: CASSLRLGYGYTF. The CDR3, as DNA: TGCGCCAGCAGCTTAAGGTTGGGCTATGGCTACACCTTC.

This clonotype was detected a few times. The rearrangement joins TRBV7-9 to TRBJ2-1, with 8 bases that match TRBD2. The CDR3 is made up of 17 amino acids. CDR1 is SEHNR, CDR2 FQNEAQ, per germline (reference sequence). V lost 3 bases and J lost 0; bases outside the gene matches: 7. The CDR3 sequence: CASSFPSGRSSYNEQFF. DNA of the CDR3: TGTGCCAGCAGCTTCCCTAGCGGGCGCAGCTCCTACAATGAGCAGTTCTTC.

Only a few counts were recorded for this clonotype. The J gene is TRBJ2-1, the V gene TRBV27; 8 bases align to TRBD1. Trimming cost V 6 bases and J 5 bases; bases outside gene matches: 15. Germline CDR1 is MNHEY and CDR2 is SMNVEV (reference sequence). The CDR3 has 17 amino acids. CDR3 region: CASRRPGRQGADNEQFF. Written as DNA, the CDR3 is TGTGCCAGCAGGAGACCAGGGAGGCAGGGGGCTGACAATGAGCAGTTCTTC.

This clonotype has just a few counts. This chain links TRBV4-3 with TRBJ2-1, with 8 positions matching TRBD2. This CDR3 spans 13 amino acids. Germline V CDR1 and CDR2: LGHNA, YSLEER. V dropped 1 base and J dropped 13; count of bases not matched to a gene: 6. For the CDR3, the DNA is TGCGCCAGCAGCCAAGTCGGGAGGGAGGAACAGTTCTTC. Its translation is CASSQVGREEQFF.

This clonotype was counted many times. V usage is TRBV5-1 and J usage is TRBJ1-3; no firm D call. Germline V gives CDR1 SGHRS, CDR2 YFSETQ. The V end was cut by 5 bases, the J end by 0 bases, with 9 bases between. The CDR3 is made up of 14 amino acids. The chain's CDR3 is CASRATISGNTIYF. Written as DNA, the CDR3 is TGCGCCAGCAGGGCGACGATCTCTGGAAACACCATATATTTT.

Only a few counts were recorded for this clonotype. The V call is TRBV25-1, the J call TRBJ2-1; 8 nucleotides line up with TRBD2. In germline, CDR1 is MGHDK, CDR2 SYGVNS. The trim removed 0 bases at V and 7 bases at J, leaving 5 bases unmatched. The CDR3 sequence is 15 residues long. Here the CDR3 DNA reads TGTGCCAGCAGTGAATATCACGGGAGGGATAATGAGCAGTTCTTC. As protein: CASSEYHGRDNEQFF.

In its sample, this clonotype was seen a few times. The gene calls are TRBV20-1 and TRBJ2-1; 9 nucleotides align to TRBD2. The CDR3 covers 17 residues. The junction had 6 bases not matched to a gene; V was cut back by 0 bases and J by 0 bases. Germline values: CDR1 DFQATT, CDR2 SNEGSKA (reference sequence). CDR3 bases: TGCAGTGCTAGAGACCGAAGGACTAGCGACTCCTACAATGAGCAGTTCTTC. It specifies CSARDRRTSDSYNEQFF.

The rearrangement joins TRBV6-2 or TRBV6-3 to TRBJ2-7; D uncertain. Between the trimmed V and J ends, which lost 6 bases and 3 bases, there was a span of 12 bases. Germline V lookup: CDR1 MNHEY, CDR2 SVGEGT. The CDR3 covers 13 residues. DNA for the CDR3: TGTGCCAGCAGCCCCAGACCGCGCTACGAGCAGTACTTC. Its protein is CASSPRPRYEQYF.